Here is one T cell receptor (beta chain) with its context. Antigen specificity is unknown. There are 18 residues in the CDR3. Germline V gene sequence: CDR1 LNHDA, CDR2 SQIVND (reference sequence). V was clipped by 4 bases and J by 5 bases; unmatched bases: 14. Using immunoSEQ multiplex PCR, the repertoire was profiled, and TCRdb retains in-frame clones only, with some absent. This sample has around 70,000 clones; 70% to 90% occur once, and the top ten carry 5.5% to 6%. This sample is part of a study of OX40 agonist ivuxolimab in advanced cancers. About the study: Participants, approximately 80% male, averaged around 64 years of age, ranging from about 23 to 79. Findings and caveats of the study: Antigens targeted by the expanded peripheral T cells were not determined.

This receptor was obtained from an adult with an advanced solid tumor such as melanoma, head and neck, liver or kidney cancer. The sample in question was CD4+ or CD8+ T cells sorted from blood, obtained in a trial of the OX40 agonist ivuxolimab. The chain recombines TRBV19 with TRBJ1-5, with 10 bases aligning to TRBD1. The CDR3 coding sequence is TGTGCCAGTAGTACTATAGGGAGACAGGGGGCCCTACATCAGCCCCAGCATTTT. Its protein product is CASSTIGRQGALHQPQHF. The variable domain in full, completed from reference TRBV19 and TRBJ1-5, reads DGGITQSPKYLFRKEGQNVTLSCEQNLNHDAMYWYRQDPGQGLRLIYYSQIVNDFQKGDIAEGYSVSREKKESFPLTVTSAQKNPTAFYLCASSTIGRQGALHQPQHFGDGTRLSIL.